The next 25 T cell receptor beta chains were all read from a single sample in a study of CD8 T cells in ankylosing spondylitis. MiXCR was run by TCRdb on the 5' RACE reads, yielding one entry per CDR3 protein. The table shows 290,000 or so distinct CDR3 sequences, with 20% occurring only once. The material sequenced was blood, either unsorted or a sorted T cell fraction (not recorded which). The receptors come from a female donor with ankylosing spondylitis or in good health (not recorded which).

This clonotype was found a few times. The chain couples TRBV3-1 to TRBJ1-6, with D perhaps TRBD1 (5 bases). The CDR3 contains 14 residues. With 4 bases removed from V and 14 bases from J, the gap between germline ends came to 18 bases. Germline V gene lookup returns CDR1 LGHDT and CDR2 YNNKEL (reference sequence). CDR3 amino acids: CASSPTSRGQSLHF. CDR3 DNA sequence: TGTGCCAGCAGCCCCACGAGTAGGGGTCAGTCCCTCCACTTT.

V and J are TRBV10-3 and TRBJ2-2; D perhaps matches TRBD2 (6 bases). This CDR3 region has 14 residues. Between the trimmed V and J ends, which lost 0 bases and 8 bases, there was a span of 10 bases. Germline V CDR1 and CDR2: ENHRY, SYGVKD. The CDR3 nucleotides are TGTGCCATCAGTGAGTCCGGGGGAGCAGGGGAGCTGTTTTTT. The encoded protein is CAISESGGAGELFF.

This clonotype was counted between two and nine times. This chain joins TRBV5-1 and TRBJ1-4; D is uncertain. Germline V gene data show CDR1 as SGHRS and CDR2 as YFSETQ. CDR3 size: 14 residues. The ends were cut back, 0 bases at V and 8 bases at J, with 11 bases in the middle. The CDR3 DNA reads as TGCGCCAGCAGCTTGGACAACTATAAGGAAAAACTGTTTTTT. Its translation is CASSLDNYKEKLFF.

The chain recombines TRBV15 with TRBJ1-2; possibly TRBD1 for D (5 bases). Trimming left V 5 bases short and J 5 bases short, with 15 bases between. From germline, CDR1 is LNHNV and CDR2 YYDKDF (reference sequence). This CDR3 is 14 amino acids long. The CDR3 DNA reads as TGTGCCACCAGCCGGGACGTTAACTCATATGGCTACACCTTC. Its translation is CATSRDVNSYGYTF.

CDR3 nucleotides: TGTGCCAGCAGCCCCGCATTTGGCTCCTACAATGAGCAGTTCTTC. This encodes CASSPAFGSYNEQFF. V gene TRBV7-9 combines with J gene TRBJ2-1; unclear D gene. The CDR3 has 15 residues. Germline V gives CDR1 SEHNR, CDR2 FQNEAQ (reference sequence). Trimming cost V 5 bases and J 0 bases, with 11 bases left between them.

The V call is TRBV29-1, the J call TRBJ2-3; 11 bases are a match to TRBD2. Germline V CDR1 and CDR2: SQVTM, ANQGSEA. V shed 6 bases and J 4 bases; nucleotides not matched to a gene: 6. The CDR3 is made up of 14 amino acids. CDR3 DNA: TGCAGCGTCGACCCTAGCGGGAGGTCAGATACGCAGTATTTT. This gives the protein CSVDPSGRSDTQYF.

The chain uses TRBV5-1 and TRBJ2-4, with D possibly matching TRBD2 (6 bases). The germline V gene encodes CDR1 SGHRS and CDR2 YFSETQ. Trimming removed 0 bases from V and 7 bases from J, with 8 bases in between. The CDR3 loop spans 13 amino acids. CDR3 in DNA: TGCGCCAGCAGCTTGGCCGGGGGTAACATTCAGTACTTC. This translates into CASSLAGGNIQYF.

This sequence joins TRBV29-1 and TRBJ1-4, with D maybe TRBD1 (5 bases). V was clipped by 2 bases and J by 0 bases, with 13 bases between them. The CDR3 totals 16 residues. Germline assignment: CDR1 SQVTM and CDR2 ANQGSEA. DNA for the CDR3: TGCAGCGTTGAACTCCTCCAAGGGGCAACTAATGAAAAACTGTTTTTT. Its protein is CSVELLQGATNEKLFF. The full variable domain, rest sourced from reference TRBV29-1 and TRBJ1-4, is SAVISQKPSRDICQRGTSLTIQCQVDSQVTMMFWYRQQPGQSLTLIATANQGSEATYESGFVIDKFPISRPNLTFSTLTVSNMSPEDSSIYLCSVELLQGATNEKLFFGSGTQLSVL.

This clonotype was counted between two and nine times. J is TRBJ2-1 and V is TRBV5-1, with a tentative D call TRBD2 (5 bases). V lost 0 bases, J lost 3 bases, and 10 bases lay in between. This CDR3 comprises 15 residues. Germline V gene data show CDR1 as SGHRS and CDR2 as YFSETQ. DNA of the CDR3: TGCGCCAGCAGCTTGGAAGGCGGGTTCTACAATGAGCAGTTCTTC. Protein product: CASSLEGGFYNEQFF. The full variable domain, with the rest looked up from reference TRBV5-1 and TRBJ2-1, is KAGVTQTPRYLIKTRGQQVTLSCSPISGHRSVSWYQQTPGQGLQFLFEYFSETQRNKGNFPGRFSGRQFSNSRSEMNVSTLELGDSALYLCASSLEGGFYNEQFFGPGTRLTVL.

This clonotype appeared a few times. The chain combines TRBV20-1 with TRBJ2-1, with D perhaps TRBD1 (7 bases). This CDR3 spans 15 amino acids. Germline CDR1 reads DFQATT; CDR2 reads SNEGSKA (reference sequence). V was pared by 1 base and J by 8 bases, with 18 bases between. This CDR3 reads CSARGKGARRDEQFF. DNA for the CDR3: TGCAGTGCTAGAGGGAAGGGGGCTAGGAGGGATGAGCAGTTCTTC.

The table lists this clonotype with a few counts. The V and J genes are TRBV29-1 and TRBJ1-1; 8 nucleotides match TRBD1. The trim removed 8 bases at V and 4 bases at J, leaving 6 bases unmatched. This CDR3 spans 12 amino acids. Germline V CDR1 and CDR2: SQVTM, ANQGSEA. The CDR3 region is CSTRTGTTEAFF. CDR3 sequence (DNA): TGCAGCACCCGGACAGGGACCACTGAAGCTTTCTTT.

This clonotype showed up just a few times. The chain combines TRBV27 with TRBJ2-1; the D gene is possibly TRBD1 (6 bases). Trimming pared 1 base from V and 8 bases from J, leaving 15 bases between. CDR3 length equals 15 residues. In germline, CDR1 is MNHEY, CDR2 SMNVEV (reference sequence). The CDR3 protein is CASSLLGGRSYEQFF. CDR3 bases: TGTGCCAGCAGTTTATTAGGGGGTAGGAGCTATGAGCAGTTCTTC.

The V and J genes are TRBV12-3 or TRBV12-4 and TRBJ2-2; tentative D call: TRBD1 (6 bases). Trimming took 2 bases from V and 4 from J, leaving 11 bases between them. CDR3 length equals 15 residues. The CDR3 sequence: CASSLWQGITGELFF. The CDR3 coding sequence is TGTGCCAGCAGTTTATGGCAGGGGATCACCGGGGAGCTGTTTTTT.

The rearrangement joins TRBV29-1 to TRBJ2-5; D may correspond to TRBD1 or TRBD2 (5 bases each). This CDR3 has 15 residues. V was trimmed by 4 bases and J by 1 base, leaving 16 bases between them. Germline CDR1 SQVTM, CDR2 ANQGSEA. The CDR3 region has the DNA TGCAGCGTTGGGGGGTTGAGGGGTATCCAAGAGACCCAGTACTTC. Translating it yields CSVGGLRGIQETQYF.

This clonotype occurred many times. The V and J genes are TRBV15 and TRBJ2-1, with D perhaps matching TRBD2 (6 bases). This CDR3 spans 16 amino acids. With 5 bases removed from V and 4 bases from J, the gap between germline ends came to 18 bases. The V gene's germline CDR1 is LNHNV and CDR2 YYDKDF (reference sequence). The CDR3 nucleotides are TGTGCCACCAGCGCGGCCGGGACTCCGGCATACAATGAGCAGTTCTTC. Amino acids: CATSAAGTPAYNEQFF.

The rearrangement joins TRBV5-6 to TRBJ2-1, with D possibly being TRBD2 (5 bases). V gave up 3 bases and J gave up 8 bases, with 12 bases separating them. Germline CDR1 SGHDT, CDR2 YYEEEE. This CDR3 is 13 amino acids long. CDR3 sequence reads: CASSWVGMDEQFF. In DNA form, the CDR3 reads TGTGCCAGCAGCTGGGTCGGGATGGATGAGCAGTTCTTC. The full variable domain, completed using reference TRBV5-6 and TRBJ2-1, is DAGVTQSPTHLIKTRGQQVTLRCSPKSGHDTVSWYQQALGQGPQFIFQYYEEEERQRGNFPDRFSGHQFPNYSSELNVNALLLGDSALYLCASSWVGMDEQFFGPGTRLTVL.

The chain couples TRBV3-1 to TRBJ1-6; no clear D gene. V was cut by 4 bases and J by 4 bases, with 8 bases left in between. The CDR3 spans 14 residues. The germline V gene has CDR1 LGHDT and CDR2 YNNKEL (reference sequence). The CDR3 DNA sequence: TGTGCCAGCAGCCTTATGAGGTATAATTCACCCCTCCACTTT. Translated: CASSLMRYNSPLHF.

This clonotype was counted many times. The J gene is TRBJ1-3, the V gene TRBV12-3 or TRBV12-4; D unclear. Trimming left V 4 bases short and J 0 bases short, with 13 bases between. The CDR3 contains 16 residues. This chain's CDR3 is CASSWGGEISGNTIYF. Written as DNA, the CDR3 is TGTGCCAGCAGTTGGGGTGGGGAGATCTCTGGAAACACCATATATTTT.

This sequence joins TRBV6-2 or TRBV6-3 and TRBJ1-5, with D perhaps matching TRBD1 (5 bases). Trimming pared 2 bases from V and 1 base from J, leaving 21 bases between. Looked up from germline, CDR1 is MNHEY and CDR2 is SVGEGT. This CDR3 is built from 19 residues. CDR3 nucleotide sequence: TGTGCCAGCAGTTACCCACGGGACGGCGTGGGACGGAGCAATCAGCCCCAGCATTTT. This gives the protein CASSYPRDGVGRSNQPQHF.

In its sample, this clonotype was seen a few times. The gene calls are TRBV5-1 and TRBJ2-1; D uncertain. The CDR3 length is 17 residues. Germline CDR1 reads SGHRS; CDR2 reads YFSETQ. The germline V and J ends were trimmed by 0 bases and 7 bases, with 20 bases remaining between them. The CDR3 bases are TGCGCCAGCAGCTTGGGCTCAGGACCCCATTCCTGGAATGAGCAGTTCTTC. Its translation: CASSLGSGPHSWNEQFF.

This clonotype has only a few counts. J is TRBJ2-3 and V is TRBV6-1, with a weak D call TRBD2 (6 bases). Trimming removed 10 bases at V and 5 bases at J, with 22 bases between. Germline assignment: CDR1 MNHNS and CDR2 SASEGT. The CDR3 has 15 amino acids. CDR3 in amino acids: CATHPPGAGGDTQYF. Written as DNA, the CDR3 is TGTGCCACCCATCCCCCCGGGGCCGGGGGAGATACGCAGTATTTT.

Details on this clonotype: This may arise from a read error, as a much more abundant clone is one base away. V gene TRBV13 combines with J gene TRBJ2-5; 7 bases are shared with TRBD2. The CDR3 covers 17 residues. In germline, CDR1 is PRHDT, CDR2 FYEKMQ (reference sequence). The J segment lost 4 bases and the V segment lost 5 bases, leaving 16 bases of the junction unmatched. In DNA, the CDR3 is TGTGCCAGCAGCCGTTTAGGACGGGGGGAGAGTCGAGAGACCCAGTACTTC. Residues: CASSRLGRGESRETQYF.

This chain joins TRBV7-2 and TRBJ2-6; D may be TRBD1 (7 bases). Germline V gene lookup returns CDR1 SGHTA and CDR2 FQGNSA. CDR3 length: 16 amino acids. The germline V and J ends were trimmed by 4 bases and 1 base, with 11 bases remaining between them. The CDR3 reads CASSSRGVSGANVLTF. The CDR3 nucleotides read TGTGCCAGCAGCTCCAGGGGGGTATCTGGGGCCAACGTCCTGACTTTC.

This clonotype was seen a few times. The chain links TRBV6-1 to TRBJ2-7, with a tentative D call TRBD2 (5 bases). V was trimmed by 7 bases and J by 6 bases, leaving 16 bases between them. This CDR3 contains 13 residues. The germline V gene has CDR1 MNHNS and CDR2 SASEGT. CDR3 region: CASTRTSFGEQYF. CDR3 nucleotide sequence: TGTGCCAGCACTAGAACTAGTTTCGGCGAGCAGTACTTC.

CDR3: CASSLGTGWGGTEAFF. The CDR3 DNA reads TGTGCCAGCAGCTTAGGGACAGGGTGGGGAGGGACTGAAGCTTTCTTT. The genes are TRBV7-8 and TRBJ1-1; 8 bases are shared with TRBD1. The CDR3 contains 16 residues. Trimming at V came to 1 base and at J to 5 bases, leaving 9 bases not matched to a gene. Germline lookup yields CDR1 SGHVS and CDR2 FQNEAQ.